This TCR beta chain was sequenced in a study of human T cells and chemical hapten exposure. The V and J ends lost 0 bases and 6 bases respectively, with 11 bases between them. Germline loops: CDR1 GTSNPN, CDR2 SVGIG (reference sequence). This CDR3 contains 13 residues. The time point: pre-sensitization, week 0. Treatment indicated: therapeutic diphenylcyclopropenone sensitization with weekly scalp DPC. Blood sampling occurred before each patch-test application. MiXCR, applied by TCRdb to the RACE reads, yields one record per CDR3 protein. The table includes tens of thousands of distinct CDR3 sequences, 9.5% to 10% detected once. This clonotype was seen ten or more times.

The chain joins TRBV30 to TRBJ1-2; D might be TRBD1 (6 bases). The receptor was isolated from a man aged 35-49 years with alopecia areata. Some clones in this sample may be carry-over from other donors' samples. Sequences were derived from whole blood, sampled in connection with sensitization to the hapten diphenylcyclopropenone (DPC). CDR3 protein: CAWSVWGHHGYTF. CDR3 DNA sequence: TGTGCCTGGAGTGTATGGGGGCACCATGGCTACACCTTC.